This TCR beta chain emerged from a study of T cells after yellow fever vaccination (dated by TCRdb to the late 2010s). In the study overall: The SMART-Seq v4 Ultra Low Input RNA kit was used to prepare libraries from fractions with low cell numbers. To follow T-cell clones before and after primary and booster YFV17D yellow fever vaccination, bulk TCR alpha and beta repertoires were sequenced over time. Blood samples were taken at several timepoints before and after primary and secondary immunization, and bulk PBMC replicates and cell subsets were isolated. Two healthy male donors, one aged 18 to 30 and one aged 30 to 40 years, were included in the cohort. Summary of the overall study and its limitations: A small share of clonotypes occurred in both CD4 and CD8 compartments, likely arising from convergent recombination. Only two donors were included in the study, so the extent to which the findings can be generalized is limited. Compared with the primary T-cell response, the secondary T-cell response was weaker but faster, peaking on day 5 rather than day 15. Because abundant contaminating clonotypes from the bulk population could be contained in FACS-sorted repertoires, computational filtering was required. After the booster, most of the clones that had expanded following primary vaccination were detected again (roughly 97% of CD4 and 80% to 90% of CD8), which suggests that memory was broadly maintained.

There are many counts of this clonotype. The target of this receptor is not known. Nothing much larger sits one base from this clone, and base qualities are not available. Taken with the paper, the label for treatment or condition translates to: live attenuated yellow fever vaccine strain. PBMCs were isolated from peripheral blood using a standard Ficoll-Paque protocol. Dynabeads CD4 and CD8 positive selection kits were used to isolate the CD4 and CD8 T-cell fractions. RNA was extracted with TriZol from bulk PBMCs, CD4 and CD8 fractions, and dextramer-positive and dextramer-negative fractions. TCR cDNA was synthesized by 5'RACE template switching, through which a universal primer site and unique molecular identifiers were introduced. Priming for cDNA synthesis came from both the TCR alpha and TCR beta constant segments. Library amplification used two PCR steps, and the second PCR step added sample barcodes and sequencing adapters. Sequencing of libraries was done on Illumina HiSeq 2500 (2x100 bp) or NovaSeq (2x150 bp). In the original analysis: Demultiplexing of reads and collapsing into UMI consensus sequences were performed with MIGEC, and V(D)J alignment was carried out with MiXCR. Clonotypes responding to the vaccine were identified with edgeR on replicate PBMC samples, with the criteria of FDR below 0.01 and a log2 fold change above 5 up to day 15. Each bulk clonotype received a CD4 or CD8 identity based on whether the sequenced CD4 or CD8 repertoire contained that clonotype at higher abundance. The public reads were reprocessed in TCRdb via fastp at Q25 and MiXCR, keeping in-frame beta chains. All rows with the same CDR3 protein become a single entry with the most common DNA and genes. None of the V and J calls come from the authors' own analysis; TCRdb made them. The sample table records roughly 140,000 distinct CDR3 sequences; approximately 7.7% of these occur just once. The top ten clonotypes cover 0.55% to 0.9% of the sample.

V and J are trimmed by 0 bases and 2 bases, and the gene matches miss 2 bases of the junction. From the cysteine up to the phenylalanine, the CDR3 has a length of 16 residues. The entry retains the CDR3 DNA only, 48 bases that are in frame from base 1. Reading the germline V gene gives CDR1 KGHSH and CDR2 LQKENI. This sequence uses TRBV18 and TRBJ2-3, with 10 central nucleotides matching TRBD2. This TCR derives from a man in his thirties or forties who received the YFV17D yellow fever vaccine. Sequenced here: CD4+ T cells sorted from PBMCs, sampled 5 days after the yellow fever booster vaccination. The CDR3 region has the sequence CASSPPGLANTDTQYF. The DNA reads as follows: TGTGCCAGCTCACCACCGGGACTAGCGAACACAGATACGCAGTATTTT.